This T cell receptor (beta chain) emerged from a study of T cell repertoires in cytomegalovirus infection. Study at large: It was the public TCR beta signatures that indicated both CMV infection and matching HLA type.

Study observations and caveats: HLA-C-restricted CMV-specific TCR beta clonotypes prevailed in the ex vivo response.

TCRdb redid the calling of the reads with MiXCR, one entry per CDR3 protein. The repertoire holds roughly 240,000 distinct CDR3 sequences, 6% to 8% seen once, with roughly 6% in the top ten. J lost 6 bases, V lost 5 bases, and 6 bases had no gene match. Germline-derived CDR1 and CDR2 are SNHLY and FYNNEI. The CDR3 extends over 14 amino acids. This clonotype was seen repeatedly, ten times or more. Its matching antigen is unknown. V gene TRBV2 combines with J gene TRBJ2-1, with TRBD1 matching 8 bases. This receptor was taken from a human donor in good health (CMV status not recorded). Some clones in this sample may be carry-over from other donors' samples. The specimen sequenced was PBMCs. The CDR3: CASSMWTGFNEQFF. CDR3 DNA: TGTGCCAGCAGTATGTGGACAGGGTTCAATGAGCAGTTCTTC. Variable domain in full (rest from reference TRBV2 and TRBJ2-1): EPEVTQTPSHQVTQMGQEVILRCVPISNHLYFYWYRQILGQKVEFLVSFYNNEISEKSEIFDDQFSVERPDGSNFTLKIRSTKLEDSAMYFCASSMWTGFNEQFFGPGTRLTVL.